Listed below are T cell receptor beta chains from one sample, sequenced in a study of radiotherapy plus CTLA-4 blockade in lung cancer. The repertoire was sequenced with immunoSEQ multiplex PCR; TCRdb's copy has only in-frame clones and lacks some. Of some 110,000 clones detected, about four fifths appear once; the ten largest clones hold roughly 3.5%. The sequencing here drew on peripheral blood, taken from a patient treated with radiotherapy plus ipilimumab. Receptor source: a human donor with non-small cell lung cancer that progressed on radiotherapy plus ipilimumab. Some clones in this sample may be carry-over from other donors' samples. The conserved cysteine and the conserved F or W are not part of the CDR3 here. Only part of the rows carry a size: once, few, many, or a class if the clone is expanded.

clone_size: NA
j_call: TRBJ1-2
v_call: TRBV19
cdr3_aa: ASSPGDSLFYGYT

clone_size: NA
j_call: TRBJ1-2
v_call: TRBV4-3
cdr3_aa: ASSQEPQLYGYT

clone_size: NA
j_call: TRBJ2-1
v_call: TRBV2
cdr3_aa: ASSAMRGDNNEQF

clone_size: NA
j_call: TRBJ2-2
v_call: TRBV2
cdr3_aa: ASRSDSTGELF

clone_size: NA
j_call: TRBJ2-7
v_call: TRBV7-9
cdr3_aa: ATGPSSYEQY

clone_size: NA
j_call: TRBJ2-2
v_call: TRBV5-8
cdr3_aa: ASSLVGAYTGELF

clone_size: NA
j_call: TRBJ2-2
v_call: TRBV10-3
cdr3_aa: AITNPGVNTGELF

clone_size: once
j_call: TRBJ1-2
v_call: TRBV5-1
cdr3_aa: ASSVGQTSNYGYT

clone_size: NA
j_call: TRBJ2-5
v_call: TRBV7-9
cdr3_aa: ASDERGKETQY

clone_size: few
j_call: TRBJ1-5
v_call: TRBV6-5
cdr3_aa: ASSEADNQPQH

clone_size: NA
j_call: TRBJ1-2
v_call: TRBV7-2
cdr3_aa: ASSREFMSGYT

clone_size: NA
j_call: TRBJ2-2
v_call: TRBV6-1
cdr3_aa: ASSSGFPGELL

clone_size: NA
j_call: TRBJ2-7
v_call: TRBV5-4
cdr3_aa: ASSPQTGTTYEQY

clone_size: NA
j_call: TRBJ1-2
v_call: TRBV7-3
cdr3_aa: ASSSTGRRDGYT

clone_size: few
j_call: TRBJ1-6
v_call: TRBV15
cdr3_aa: ATSRGRQGSSPLH

clone_size: NA
j_call: TRBJ1-4
v_call: TRBV18
cdr3_aa: ASSLGSYNEKLF

clone_size: NA
j_call: TRBJ1-5
v_call: TRBV19
cdr3_aa: ASTRQSGNQPQH